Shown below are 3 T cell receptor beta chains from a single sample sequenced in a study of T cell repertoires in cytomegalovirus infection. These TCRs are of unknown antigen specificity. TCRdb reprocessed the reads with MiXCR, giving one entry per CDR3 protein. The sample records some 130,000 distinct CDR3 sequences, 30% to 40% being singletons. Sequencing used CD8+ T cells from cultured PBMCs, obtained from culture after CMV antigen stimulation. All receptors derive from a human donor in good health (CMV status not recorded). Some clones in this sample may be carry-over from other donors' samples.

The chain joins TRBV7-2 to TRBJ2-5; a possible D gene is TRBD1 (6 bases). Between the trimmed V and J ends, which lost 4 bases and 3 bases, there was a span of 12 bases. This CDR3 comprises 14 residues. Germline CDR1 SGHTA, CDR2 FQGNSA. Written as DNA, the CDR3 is TGTGCCAGCAGCTCCGACAGGAAAGAAGAGACCCAGTACTTC. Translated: CASSSDRKEETQYF.

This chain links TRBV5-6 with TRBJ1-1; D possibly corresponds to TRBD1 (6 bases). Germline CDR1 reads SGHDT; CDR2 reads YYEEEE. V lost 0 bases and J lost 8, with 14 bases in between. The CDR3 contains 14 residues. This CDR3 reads CASSLGGGFLEAFF. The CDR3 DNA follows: TGTGCCAGCAGCTTGGGGGGGGGCTTCTTGGAAGCTTTCTTT.

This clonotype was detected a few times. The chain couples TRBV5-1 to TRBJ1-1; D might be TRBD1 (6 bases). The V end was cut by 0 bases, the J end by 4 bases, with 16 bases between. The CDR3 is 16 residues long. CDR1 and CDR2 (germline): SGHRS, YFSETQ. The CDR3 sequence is CASSLGGGGTGTEAFF. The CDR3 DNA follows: TGCGCCAGCAGCTTGGGGGGGGGCGGGACGGGCACTGAAGCTTTCTTT.